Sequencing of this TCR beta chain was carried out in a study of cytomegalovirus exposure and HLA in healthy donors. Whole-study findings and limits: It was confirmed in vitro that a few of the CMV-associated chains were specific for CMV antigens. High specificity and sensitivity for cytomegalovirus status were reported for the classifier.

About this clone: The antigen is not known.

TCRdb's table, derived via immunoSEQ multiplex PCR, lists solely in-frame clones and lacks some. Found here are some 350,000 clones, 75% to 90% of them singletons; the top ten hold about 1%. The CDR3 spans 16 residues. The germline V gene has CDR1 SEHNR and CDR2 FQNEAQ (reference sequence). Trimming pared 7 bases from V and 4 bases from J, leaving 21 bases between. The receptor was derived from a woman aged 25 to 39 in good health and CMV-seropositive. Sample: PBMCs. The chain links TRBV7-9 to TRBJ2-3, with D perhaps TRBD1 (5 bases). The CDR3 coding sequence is TGTGCCAGCACCGCAGCCGGTTGGGGCGTCGCAGATACGCAGTATTTT. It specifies CASTAAGWGVADTQYF.